This T cell receptor beta chain was retrieved from a study of blood T cell repertoires in COVID-19. Study-wide background: There were acute and convalescent COVID-19 samples, and they came from the United States, Italy and Spain. From T cells, B-cell-depleted T cells, or PBMCs came the material, which was cDNA or gDNA.

This clone appeared a few times. Original data processing: Estimation of nucleated cell counts was performed using reference gene primer amplification. Generated by immunoSEQ multiplex PCR, the TCRdb table keeps only in-frame clones and is missing some. The DNA gave D and trimming, while V, J and clone size come from that table. The sample lists about 220,000 clones; over 75% were seen once. Participants' reported clinical history set cohort assignment. The clonotype originates from a woman aged 55 to 70 who had recovered from COVID-19. Material: PBMCs or T cells enriched from blood (not recorded which).

The CDR3 DNA is TGTGCCACCAGCAGAGAAGGGGAGGCGTACAATGAGCAGTTCTTC. It codes for CATSREGEAYNEQFF. The chain carries TRBV15 and TRBJ2-1, with D possibly TRBD2 on 6 matching bases. The CDR3 has 15 residues. V lost 0 bases to trimming and J lost 4 bases, with 10 bases between them. Germline CDR1 is LNHNV and CDR2 is YYDKDF (reference sequence).